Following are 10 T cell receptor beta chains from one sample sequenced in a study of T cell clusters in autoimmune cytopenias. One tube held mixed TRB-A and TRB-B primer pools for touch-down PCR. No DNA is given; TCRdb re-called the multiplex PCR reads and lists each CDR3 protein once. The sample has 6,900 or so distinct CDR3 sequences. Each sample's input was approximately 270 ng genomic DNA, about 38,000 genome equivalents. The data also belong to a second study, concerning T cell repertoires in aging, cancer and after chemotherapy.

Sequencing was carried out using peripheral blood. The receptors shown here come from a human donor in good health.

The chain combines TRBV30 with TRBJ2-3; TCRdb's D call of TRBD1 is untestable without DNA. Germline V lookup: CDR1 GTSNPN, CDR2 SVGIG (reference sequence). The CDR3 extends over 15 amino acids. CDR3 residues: CAWNRVPRGTDTQYF.

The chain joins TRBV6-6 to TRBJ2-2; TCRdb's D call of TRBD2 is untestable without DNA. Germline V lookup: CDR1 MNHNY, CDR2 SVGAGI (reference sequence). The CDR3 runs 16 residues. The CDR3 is CASSYELAANTGELFF.

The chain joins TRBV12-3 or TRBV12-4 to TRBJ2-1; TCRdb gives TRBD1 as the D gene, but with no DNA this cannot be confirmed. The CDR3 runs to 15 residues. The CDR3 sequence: CASSSGTGSYNEQFF.

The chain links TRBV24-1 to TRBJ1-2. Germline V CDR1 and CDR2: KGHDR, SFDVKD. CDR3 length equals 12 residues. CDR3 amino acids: CATSDGRYGYTF.

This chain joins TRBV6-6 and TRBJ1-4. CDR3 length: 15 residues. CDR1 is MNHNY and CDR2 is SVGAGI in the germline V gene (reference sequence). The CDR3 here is CASSYVWSANEKLFF.

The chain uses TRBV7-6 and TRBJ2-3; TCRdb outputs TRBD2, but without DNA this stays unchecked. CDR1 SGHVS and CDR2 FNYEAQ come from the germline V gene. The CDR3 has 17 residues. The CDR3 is CASSLPGTRPSTDTQYF.

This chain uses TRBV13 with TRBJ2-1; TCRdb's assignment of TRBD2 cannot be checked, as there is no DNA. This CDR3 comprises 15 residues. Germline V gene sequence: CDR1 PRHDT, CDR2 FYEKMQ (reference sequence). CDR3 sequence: CASSEGLWGTNEQFF.

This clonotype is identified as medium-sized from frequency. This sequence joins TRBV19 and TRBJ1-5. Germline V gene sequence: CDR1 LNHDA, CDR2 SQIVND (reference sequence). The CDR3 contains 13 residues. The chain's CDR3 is CASSIDRDQPQHF.

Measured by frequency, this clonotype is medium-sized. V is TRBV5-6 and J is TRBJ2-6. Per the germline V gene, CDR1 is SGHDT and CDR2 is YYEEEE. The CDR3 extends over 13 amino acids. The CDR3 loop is CASSPYGANVLTF.

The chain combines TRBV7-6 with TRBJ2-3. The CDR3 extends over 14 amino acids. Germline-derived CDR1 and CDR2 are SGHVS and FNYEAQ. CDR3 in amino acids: CASSLVHSTDTQYF.